This TCR beta chain was captured by sequencing in a study of blood T cells in healthy people across ages. The authors ran a second PCR of roughly 6 to 12 cycles using a sample-barcoded 5' primer and a J-beta primer mix. TCRdb re-derived calls from the 5' RACE reads in MiXCR, one entry per CDR3 protein. The table shows about 800,000 distinct CDR3 sequences, with 58% occurring only once. CDR3 size: 12 residues. V lost 5 bases to trimming and J lost 4 bases, with 7 bases between them. The V gene's germline CDR1 is MNHEY and CDR2 SMNVEV (reference sequence). This receptor was identified in a man aged 30 to 45 in good health. The sample was blood. The rearrangement joins TRBV27 to TRBJ2-3, with D possibly being TRBD2 (5 bases). CDR3 DNA sequence: TGTGCCAGCAGTGTGGACTCAGATACGCAGTATTTT. Protein product: CASSVDSDTQYF.